This T cell receptor (beta chain) was found in a study of blood T cell repertoires in COVID-19. The count of this clone is one. Participants, roughly 18 to 90 years old, spanned around 26 US areas. Two negative PCRs, clearance, or symptom resolution had been documented for recovered Cohort 3 donors. Only in-frame clones appear in the TCRdb table, and some are missing; sequencing was by immunoSEQ multiplex PCR. The sample yields roughly 200,000 clones, 80% to 90% seen once. V was trimmed by 3 bases and J by 5 bases, leaving 14 bases between them. Germline values: CDR1 MNHNS, CDR2 SASEGT. The CDR3 runs to 15 residues.

V gene TRBV6-1 combines with J gene TRBJ2-4, with unresolved D. The receptor's source is a man aged 25 to 40 who had recovered from COVID-19. The specimen sequenced was PBMCs or T cells enriched from blood (not recorded which). The CDR3 protein is CASSDAWQVQNIQYF. Written as DNA, the CDR3 is TGTGCCAGCAGTGATGCCTGGCAGGTCCAAAACATTCAGTACTTC.